These 11 T cell receptor beta chains were sequenced from one sample in a study of shared clonotypes between healthy human individuals. Profiling relied on immunoSEQ multiplex PCR, and the TCRdb table lists in-frame clones only, not all of them. The sample yields over a million clones, approximately 98% seen once. Sequencing input: naive CD4+ T cells sorted from blood. Subset noted: CD45RA+ positively selected. The source is a man aged 25-40 years in good health.

This sequence joins TRBV28 and TRBJ2-2, with 10 bases fitting TRBD2. CDR1 MDHEN and CDR2 SYDVKM come from the germline V gene. This CDR3 is 14 amino acids long. V lost 6 bases to trimming and J lost 6 bases; unmatched junction nucleotides: 4. The CDR3 region is CASSPAGGPGELFF. The CDR3, as DNA: TGTGCCAGCAGCCCAGCGGGAGGGCCCGGGGAGCTGTTTTTT.

The rearrangement links TRBV25-1 to TRBJ2-5, with D perhaps matching TRBD1 (6 bases). Per germline, CDR1 MGHDK and CDR2 SYGVNS. The germline V and J ends were trimmed by 6 bases and 6 bases, with 8 bases remaining between them. The CDR3 has 11 amino acids. The CDR3 bases are TGTGCCAGCAGGGGGGCCAAGACCCAGTACTTC. Translating it yields CASRGAKTQYF.

J is TRBJ2-7 and V is TRBV7-8; perhaps TRBD1 as D (6 bases). V was trimmed by 8 bases and J by 5 bases, leaving 19 bases between them. The CDR3 covers 14 residues. Looked up from germline, CDR1 is SGHVS and CDR2 is FQNEAQ. The CDR3 is CASHRDTYGDEQYF. For the CDR3, the DNA is TGTGCCAGCCACCGGGACACCTACGGGGACGAGCAGTACTTC.

V and J are TRBV7-2 and TRBJ1-2; tentatively, D is TRBD1 (6 bases). The CDR3 has 17 residues. Germline CDR1 and CDR2: SGHTA and FQGNSA. Trimming removed 0 bases from V and 4 bases from J, with 18 bases in between. In DNA, the CDR3 is TGTGCCAGCAGCTTAGCGGGGACGGGGGCGGCGAGCTATGGCTACACCTTC. Protein: CASSLAGTGAASYGYTF.

This rearrangement joins TRBV5-1 to TRBJ2-1; D tentatively fits TRBD1 or TRBD2 (5 bases each). CDR1 SGHRS and CDR2 YFSETQ come from the germline V gene. The CDR3 extends over 17 amino acids. Between the trimmed V and J ends, which lost 4 bases and 6 bases, there was a span of 23 bases. The CDR3 DNA follows: TGCGCCAGCAGCCTCCCCAGGGAATCGATCGCGGGCAATGAGCAGTTCTTC. As protein: CASSLPRESIAGNEQFF.

V is TRBV2 and J is TRBJ2-2, with D tentatively TRBD1 (5 bases). Trimming cost V 5 bases and J 5 bases, with 15 bases left between them. There are 15 residues in the CDR3. Germline assignment: CDR1 SNHLY and CDR2 FYNNEI. The chain's CDR3 is CASSSQGFITGELFF. DNA for the CDR3: TGTGCCAGCAGTTCCCAGGGATTCATTACCGGGGAGCTGTTTTTT.

The J gene is TRBJ2-7, the V gene TRBV10-1; TRBD1 might be the D (6 bases). The germline V gene has CDR1 WNHNN and CDR2 SYGVQD (reference sequence). CDR3 length equals 12 residues. V dropped 5 bases and J dropped 6 bases, with 11 bases sitting between them. CDR3 DNA sequence: TGCGCCAGCAGTACAGGGAGAGGCGAGCAGTACTTC. Protein: CASSTGRGEQYF.

The chain combines TRBV10-3 with TRBJ2-3; no definite D call. The CDR3 sequence is 11 residues long. The germline CDR1 and CDR2 sequences are ENHRY and SYGVKD. With 4 bases removed from V and 3 bases from J, the gap between germline ends came to 2 bases. CDR3 sequence: CAISVTDTQYF. CDR3 in DNA: TGTGCCATCAGTGTTACAGATACGCAGTATTTT.

This sequence joins TRBV6-1 and TRBJ2-7; a possible D gene is TRBD1 (6 bases). Germline CDR1 and CDR2: MNHNS and SASEGT. This CDR3 is 14 amino acids long. The V and J ends lost 1 base and 3 bases respectively, with 10 bases between them. Written as DNA, the CDR3 is TGTGCCAGCAGTGAAGGGACAGCTATCTACGAGCAGTACTTC. This translates into CASSEGTAIYEQYF.

The chain links TRBV13 to TRBJ2-7, with 9 bases that match TRBD2. V dropped 5 bases and J dropped 3; count of bases not matched to a gene: 14. The germline V gene has CDR1 PRHDT and CDR2 FYEKMQ (reference sequence). The CDR3 length is 17 residues. The DNA of the CDR3 is TGTGCCAGCAGCCCTAGCCCTTTCAGCGGGAGGAACTACGAGCAGTACTTC. This translates into CASSPSPFSGRNYEQYF. Looking up the rest from reference TRBV13 and TRBJ2-7 gives the full variable domain: AAGVIQSPRHLIKEKRETATLKCYPIPRHDTVYWYQQGPGQDPQFLISFYEKMQSDKGSIPDRFSAQQFSDYHSELNMSSLELGDSALYFCASSPSPFSGRNYEQYFGPGTRLTVT.

V is TRBV6-1 and J is TRBJ2-7, with D hard to call. This CDR3 is 14 amino acids long. V was shortened by 3 bases and J by 0 bases, with 9 bases between the two germline ends. CDR1 is MNHNS, CDR2 SASEGT, per germline. DNA for the CDR3: TGTGCCAGCAGTGATAGGAGTTTCTCCTACGAGCAGTACTTC. Translation: CASSDRSFSYEQYF.